A selection of T cell receptor beta chains follows, all from one sample in a study of response to subunit inactivated influenza vaccine. From the RT-PCR reads, TCRdb called clonotypes with MiXCR, one entry per CDR3 protein. Found here are around 850,000 distinct CDR3 sequences, approximately 18% of them singletons; the top ten hold roughly 10%. This material consisted of PBMCs from blood, taken about 5 days after vaccination. The source of these receptors is a man in his fifties or sixties who received an inactivated influenza vaccine. Each CDR3 is given without its conserved first and last residue. A D gene is named only where the DNA matches it firmly.

d_call: -; j_call: TRBJ2-6; v_call: TRBV9; cdr3_aa: ASSVGSQVTSGANVLT
d_call: -; j_call: TRBJ1-5; v_call: TRBV3-1; cdr3_aa: ASSQVGMPQH
d_call: -; j_call: TRBJ2-2; v_call: TRBV20-1; cdr3_aa: SARTASNTGELF
d_call: -; j_call: TRBJ2-6; v_call: TRBV27; cdr3_aa: ASSYRGTFSHSGANVLT
d_call: -; j_call: TRBJ2-3; v_call: TRBV5-1; cdr3_aa: ASSSFPADTQY
d_call: -; j_call: TRBJ2-3; v_call: TRBV5-1; cdr3_aa: AIVSSVRFTDTQY
d_call: -; j_call: TRBJ2-1; v_call: TRBV5-1; cdr3_aa: ASSLQGPYNEQF
d_call: TRBD1; j_call: TRBJ1-4; v_call: TRBV6-5; cdr3_aa: ASSYRTGEEKLF
d_call: -; j_call: TRBJ2-1; v_call: TRBV4-2; cdr3_aa: ASSQTEFPNVQF
d_call: -; j_call: TRBJ1-3; v_call: TRBV6-1; cdr3_aa: ASSLTVDATIY
d_call: TRBD1; j_call: TRBJ1-2; v_call: TRBV6-4; cdr3_aa: ASSDSAGTGSEGYT
d_call: -; j_call: TRBJ2-2; v_call: TRBV10-1; cdr3_aa: ASASARRGGLNTGELF
d_call: -; j_call: TRBJ2-1; v_call: TRBV6-1; cdr3_aa: ASGIRRYNEQF
d_call: TRBD1; j_call: TRBJ1-2; v_call: TRBV12-3/TRBV12-4; cdr3_aa: ASSWTGANYGYT
d_call: -; j_call: TRBJ1-2; v_call: TRBV6-5; cdr3_aa: ASGGRGYGYT
d_call: TRBD1; j_call: TRBJ1-1; v_call: TRBV7-9; cdr3_aa: ASSLGGRRGDTEAF
d_call: -; j_call: TRBJ2-7; v_call: TRBV20-1; cdr3_aa: SARSHVSYEQY